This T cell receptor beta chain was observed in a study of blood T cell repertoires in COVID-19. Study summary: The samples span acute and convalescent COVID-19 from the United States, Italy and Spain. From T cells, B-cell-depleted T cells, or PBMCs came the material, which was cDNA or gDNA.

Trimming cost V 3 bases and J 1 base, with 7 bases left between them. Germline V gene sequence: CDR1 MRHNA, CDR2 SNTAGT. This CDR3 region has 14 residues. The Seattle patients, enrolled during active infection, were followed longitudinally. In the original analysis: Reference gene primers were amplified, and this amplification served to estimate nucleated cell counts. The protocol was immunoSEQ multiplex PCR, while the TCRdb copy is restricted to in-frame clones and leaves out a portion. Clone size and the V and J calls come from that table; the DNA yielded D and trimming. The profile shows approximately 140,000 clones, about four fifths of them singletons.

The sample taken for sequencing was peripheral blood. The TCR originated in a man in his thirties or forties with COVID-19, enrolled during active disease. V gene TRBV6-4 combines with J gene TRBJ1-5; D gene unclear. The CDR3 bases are TGTGCCAGCAGTGAGTCCGGGAGCAATCAGCCCCAGCATTTT. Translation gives CASSESGSNQPQHF.